A single T cell receptor (beta chain) is shown here with its context. Its recognized antigen is unknown. No qualities accompany the bases; no much larger clone lies one base away. This entry belongs to a study of blood T cell repertoires in COVID-19 (dated by TCRdb to 2019 to 2021). Turning to the overall study: Samples covering the acute and convalescent phases of COVID-19 were provided by collaborators in the United States, Italy and Spain. Subjects who had been exposed to COVID-19, were actively infected with it, or had recovered from it provided the deeply sampled blood TCRbeta repertoires that made up the dataset. The repertoires were released in a freely available public database meant as a resource for research on the immune response to SARS-CoV-2. The material from the prospective study consisted of cDNA or gDNA derived from T cells, B-cell-depleted T cells, or PBMCs. Where HLA class I and class II types were available, the types were taken from metadata supplied by the sample provider, not from assay-based typing. The samples were drawn from two sources: the first 160 participants of the ongoing ImmuneRACE study, and 1,200 or so subjects contributed by 6 global collaborators. The sample metadata nearly always contained a de-identified subject ID, COVID-19 status, age in years and sex.

Measured from the cysteine to the phenylalanine, the CDR3 is 15 residues long. Only CDR3 DNA remains: 45 bases, in frame from the first base. Compared with germline, V lacks 5 bases and J lacks 7 bases; bases without a gene match: 11. CDR1 SGHAT and CDR2 FQNNGV were looked up in the germline V gene. Each collaborating institution followed its own protocols to collect whole blood in K2EDTA tubes. Collaborator samples were shipped for TCRbeta analysis as frozen whole blood, isolated PBMCs, or DNA extracted from either sample type. Results the study describes overall, beyond this receptor: Clinical and demographic metadata were provided uncurated, with the amount varying by source and participant.

TCRbeta CDR3 regions were amplified from genomic DNA by means of the immunoSEQ Assay, a bias-controlled multiplex PCR. Per the original workflow: Within the assay, amplification of reference gene primers was used to estimate how many nucleated cells each sample contained. To quantify the absolute abundance of each unique TCRbeta CDR3 rearrangement, sequence reads were collapsed and filtered. Productive Simpson clonality was computed per sample as the square root of Simpson's diversity index over productive rearrangements. TCRdb provides this immuneACCESS table in a form limited to in-frame rearrangements. Some clones are lacking; in checked studies, under half of them reflect an unresolved V gene, and why the rest are absent is not known. The V and J calls and clone size come from that table; D and trimming were worked out from the DNA. The sample profile shows 25,000 to 40,000 clones; approximately 83% of them were found once. Around 17% of the sample lies in the top ten.

This receptor was identified in a woman aged 55-75 years with active COVID-19. Sequencing was done on a sample of peripheral blood. In this chain, TRBV11-2 is recombined with TRBJ1-2; the junction holds 9 bases that match TRBD1. CDR3 sequence: CASSTGQGSYSGYTF. The DNA reads as follows: TGTGCCAGCAGCACGGGACAGGGATCCTACTCTGGCTACACCTTC.